This is a list of T cell receptor beta chains from one sample in a study of cytomegalovirus exposure and HLA in healthy donors. Assay: immunoSEQ multiplex PCR; the TCRdb copy retains only in-frame clones and omits some. The table gives roughly 50,000 clones; the top ten clones make up about 12% of it. The specimen was PBMCs. Receptors were obtained from a woman in her sixties or seventies in good health and CMV-seropositive. The conserved cysteine and the conserved F or W are not part of the CDR3 here. Each record gives: CDR3 length, V gene, J gene, CDR3 protein.

>12|TRBV27|TRBJ1-5
ASRVGQVNQPQH
>13|TRBV27|TRBJ1-2
ASSTHRASPYGYT
>13|TRBV7-2|TRBJ1-6
ASSLLSSYNSPLH
>12|TRBV9|TRBJ2-1
ASGVGRAANEQF
>13|TRBV18|TRBJ1-1
ASSPRPGVDTEAF
>11|TRBV5-4|TRBJ1-2
ASSLPRAHGYT
>15|TRBV27|TRBJ2-5
ASSLSTSGGPKGAQY
>14|TRBV4-1|TRBJ1-2
ASSQAGAGGGYGYT
>11|TRBV7-9|TRBJ2-2
ASRLSGTGELF
>13|TRBV18|TRBJ1-1
ASSQGTGVNTEAF
>13|TRBV5-1|TRBJ1-3
ASSFAGAPGNTIY
>13|TRBV5-1|TRBJ2-7
ASSHGTGGLGEQY
>15|TRBV18|TRBJ2-1
ASSPRGETGVNNEQF
>13|TRBV19|TRBJ1-5
ASSIVQNSNQPQH
>14|TRBV9|TRBJ2-7
ASSVWMQGPPYEQY
>12|TRBV7-2|TRBJ1-1
ASSPGIGGTEAF
>11|TRBV11-2|TRBJ2-2
ASSLVATGELF
>13|TRBV2|TRBJ1-2
ASSEDGAGASGYT
>11|TRBV7-9|TRBJ2-7
ASTSESPYEQY
>16|TRBV18|TRBJ1-1
ASSPLGLGGGMNTEAF
>13|TRBV6-4|TRBJ2-1
ASSDSSGSYNEQF
>15|TRBV5-1|TRBJ2-3
ASSSLGRGSSTDTQY
>12|TRBV28|TRBJ2-7
ASSRRGFDVGQY
>12|TRBV5-1|TRBJ2-1
ASTTGQGQEEQF
>14|TRBV4-3|TRBJ2-3
ASSQDHERGADTQY
>10|TRBV6-1|TRBJ1-2
ASSESRGGYT
>12|TRBV18|TRBJ2-2
ASSSQGASGELF
>11|TRBV29-1|TRBJ1-4
SAATGAGEKLF
>11|TRBV7-2|TRBJ2-1
ASSLPELNEQF
>13|TRBV19|TRBJ2-2
ASSKTGGNTGELF
>11|TRBV6-1|TRBJ2-5
ASSPGPQGTQY
>9|TRBV6-1|TRBJ2-7
ASDQGYEQY
>16|TRBV15|TRBJ2-7
ATSRDRIGTGEVYEQY
>11|TRBV6-1|TRBJ2-2
ASRAQGTGELF
>12|TRBV10-3|TRBJ2-5
AISPQGTQETQY
>14|TRBV4-1|TRBJ2-2
ASSQVNTDNTGELF
>12|TRBV18|TRBJ2-2
ASSQAAGTGELF
>11|TRBV10-3|TRBJ2-5
ATSSGTQETQY
>13|TRBV4-1|TRBJ2-3
ASSQEVAGFNTQY
>14|TRBV9|TRBJ1-1
ASSVIPGGGNTEAF
>15|TRBV11-2|TRBJ2-1
ASSLESFSGGAHEQF
>13|TRBV10-3|TRBJ1-1
AISDRQGARTEAF
>12|TRBV6-6|TRBJ2-7
ASSFPGGAYEQY
>15|TRBV5-1|TRBJ2-5
ASSYSFKTVPQETQY
>13|TRBV6-4|TRBJ1-6
ASSDAGTPNSPLH
>15|TRBV4-2|TRBJ1-5
ASSQDGRQGTGQPQH
>13|TRBV11-3|TRBJ2-7
ASSPGTANTYEQY
>12|TRBV18|TRBJ1-2
ASSPREGNYGYT
>14|TRBV5-6|TRBJ1-5
ASSRRTERRNQPQH
>11|TRBV6-1|TRBJ2-7
ASRGGTLGEQY
>13|TRBV15|TRBJ2-3
ATSRAGVEAGTQY
>11|TRBV7-8|TRBJ2-5
ASSGGRGETQY
>13|TRBV2|TRBJ1-1
ATENPGGRGLEAF
>12|TRBV19|TRBJ1-1
ASSRREGNTEAF
>12|TRBV5-6|TRBJ2-7
ASSFGTSTYEQY
>11|TRBV11-2|TRBJ2-7
ASSSSQGYEQY
>10|TRBV7-9|TRBJ2-1
ASSPSRGEQF
>16|TRBV2|TRBJ2-7
ASSAPGSGVGLIYEQY
>13|TRBV5-1|TRBJ1-1
ASSPDGGQNTEAF